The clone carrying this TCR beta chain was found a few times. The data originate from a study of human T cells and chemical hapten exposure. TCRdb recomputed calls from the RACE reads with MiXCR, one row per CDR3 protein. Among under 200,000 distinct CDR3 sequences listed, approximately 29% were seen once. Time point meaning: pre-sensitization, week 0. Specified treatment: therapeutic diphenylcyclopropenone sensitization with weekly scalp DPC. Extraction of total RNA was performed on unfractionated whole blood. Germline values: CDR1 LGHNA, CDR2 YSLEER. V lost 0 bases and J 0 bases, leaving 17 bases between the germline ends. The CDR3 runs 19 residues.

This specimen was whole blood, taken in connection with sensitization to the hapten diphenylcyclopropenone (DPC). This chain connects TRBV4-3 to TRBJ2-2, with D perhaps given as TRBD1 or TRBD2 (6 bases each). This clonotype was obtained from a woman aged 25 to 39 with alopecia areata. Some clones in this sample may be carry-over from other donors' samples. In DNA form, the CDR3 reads TGCGCCAGCAGCCAAGATCTTCTGAAGGGGGGTGCGAACACCGGGGAGCTGTTTTTT. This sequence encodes CASSQDLLKGGANTGELFF.